This TCR beta chain was retrieved from a study of T cell responses to AZD1222 COVID-19 vaccine. Study outcomes and limitations: Repertoire sampling occurred only after the peak T cell response. Only six individuals given AZD1222 were seropositive at baseline. Spike was spanned by vaccine-associated CD4 TCRs, with dominance at 160-218 and 743-854.

Concerning this clone itself: Its specificity is unknown.

TCRdb keeps only in-frame clones here, not all; method: immunoSEQ multiplex PCR. Among some 150,000 clones listed, just over 90% were seen once. CDR3 length equals 17 residues. Germline V CDR1 and CDR2: MNHEY, SMNVEV (reference sequence). J gave up 7 bases and V 7 bases, and 21 bases lay outside the gene matches. The rearrangement uses TRBV27 and TRBJ1-1, with 7 bases aligning to TRBD1. The sequence derives from an adult in good health. The material was peripheral blood, obtained on day 0 of MenACWY control vaccination. The CDR3 DNA sequence: TGTGCCAGCATAGGTCTCTTCGCTACCCGGGACAGAGGTGAAGCTTTCTTT. Its protein product is CASIGLFATRDRGEAFF.